This TCR beta chain was retrieved from a study of T cell responses to AZD1222 COVID-19 vaccine. Findings and limits, study-wide: Nearly half of spike-specific TCRs reportedly target variant regions that are unmutated in the B.1.351 and B.1.1.7 variants. Repertoires in all cases were sampled only once the peak T cell response had passed. Baseline seropositivity occurred in only a handful of AZD1222 recipients.

As concerns this clone: Antigen specificity is unknown.

Repertoires were generated with immunoSEQ multiplex PCR, while TCRdb's copy carries only in-frame clones and drops some. The table includes 200,000 or so clones, over 70% detected once. This CDR3 region has 15 residues. Trimming took off 4 bases at V and 5 bases at J, with 18 bases between the two ends. Germline V gene lookup returns CDR1 SNHLY and CDR2 FYNNEI. V is TRBV2 and J is TRBJ2-7; D is perhaps TRBD2 (7 bases). The clonotype comes from an adult in good health. This material consisted of peripheral blood, taken on day 0 of MenACWY control vaccination. CDR3 DNA sequence: TGTGCCAGCAGTGGACCGGGGGGCGCCGGGGACGAGCAGTACTTC. Translating it yields CASSGPGGAGDEQYF.